Sequencing of this TCR beta chain was carried out in a study of molecular identifiers for immune sequencing clone quantification. One entry per CDR3 protein results from TCRdb running MiXCR on the PCR reads. The sample carries around 82,000 distinct CDR3 sequences, around 20% recorded once. Naive CD8 T cells were picked out by sorting for CD8+CD4-CCR7+CD45RA+. There are a few counts of this clonotype. Trimming stripped 0 bases from V and 8 bases from J, with 20 bases between. The CDR3 length is 16 residues. CDR1 is MNHEY, CDR2 SVGAGI, per germline. The chain uses TRBV6-5 and TRBJ2-7; D assignment may be TRBD1 or TRBD2 (6 bases each). The source is a human donor in good health. Some libraries in this study had Jurkat cell RNA spiked in. Sequencing used naive CD8+ T cells from blood, with Jurkat cell RNA spiked in. Stated subset: FACS-sorted CD8+CD4-CCR7+CD45RA+ naive T cells. The DNA of the CDR3 is TGTGCCAGCAGTTACTCGAAAGGGGGAGGTAAGGTAAAGCAGTACTTC. Its translation is CASSYSKGGGKVKQYF.